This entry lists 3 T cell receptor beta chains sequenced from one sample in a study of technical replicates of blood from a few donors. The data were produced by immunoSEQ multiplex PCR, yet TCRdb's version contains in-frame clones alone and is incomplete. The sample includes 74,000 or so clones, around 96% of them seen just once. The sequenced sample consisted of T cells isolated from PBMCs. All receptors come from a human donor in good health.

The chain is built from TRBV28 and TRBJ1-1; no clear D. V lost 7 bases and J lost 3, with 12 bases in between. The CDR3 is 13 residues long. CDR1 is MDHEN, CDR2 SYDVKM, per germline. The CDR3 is CASTSVRYTEAFF. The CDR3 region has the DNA TGTGCCAGCACCTCGGTTAGATACACTGAAGCTTTCTTT.

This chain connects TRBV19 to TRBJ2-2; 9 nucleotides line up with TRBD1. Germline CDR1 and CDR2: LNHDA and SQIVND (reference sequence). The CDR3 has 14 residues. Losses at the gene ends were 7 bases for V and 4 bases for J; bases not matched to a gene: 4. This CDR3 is CASTQTGGTGELFF. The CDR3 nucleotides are TGTGCCAGTACCCAGACAGGGGGCACCGGGGAGCTGTTTTTT.

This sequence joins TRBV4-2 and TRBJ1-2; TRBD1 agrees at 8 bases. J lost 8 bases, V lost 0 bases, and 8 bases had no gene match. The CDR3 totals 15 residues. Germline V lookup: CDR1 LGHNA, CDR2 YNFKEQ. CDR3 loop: CASSQDWRQGNGYTF. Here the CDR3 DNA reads TGTGCCAGCAGCCAAGATTGGCGACAGGGGAACGGCTACACCTTC.